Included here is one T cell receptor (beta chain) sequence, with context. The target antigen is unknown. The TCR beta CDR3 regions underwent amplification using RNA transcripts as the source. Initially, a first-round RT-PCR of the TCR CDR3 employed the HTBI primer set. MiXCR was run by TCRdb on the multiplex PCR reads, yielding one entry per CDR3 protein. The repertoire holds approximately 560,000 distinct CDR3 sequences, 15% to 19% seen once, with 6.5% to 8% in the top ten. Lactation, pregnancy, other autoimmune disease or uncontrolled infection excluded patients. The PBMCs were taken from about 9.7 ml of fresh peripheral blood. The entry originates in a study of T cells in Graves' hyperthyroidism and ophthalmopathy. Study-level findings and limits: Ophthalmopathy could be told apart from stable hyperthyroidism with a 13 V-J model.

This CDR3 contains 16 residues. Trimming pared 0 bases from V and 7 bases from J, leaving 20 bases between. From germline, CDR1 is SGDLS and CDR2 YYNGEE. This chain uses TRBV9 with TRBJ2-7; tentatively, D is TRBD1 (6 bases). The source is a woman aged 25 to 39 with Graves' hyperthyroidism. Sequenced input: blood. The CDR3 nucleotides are TGTGCCAGCAGCGTAGGGGTGACAGGAAGGGGTCTTGAGCAGTACTTC. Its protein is CASSVGVTGRGLEQYF.